The subject of this entry is one T cell receptor (beta chain). The antigen is not known. The source of the sample is a study of cytomegalovirus exposure and HLA in healthy donors. The study, taken as a whole, reports: In a later analysis, an Asian-associated ancestry cluster reportedly showed fewer N-insertions than the roughly 700-donor mean.

The germline V and J ends were trimmed by 6 bases and 7 bases, with 13 bases remaining between them. Germline lookup yields CDR1 MNHEY and CDR2 SVGAGI. The CDR3 has 13 amino acids. 60 Vbeta and 13 Jbeta primers were used in PCR. TCRdb keeps only in-frame clones here, not all; method: immunoSEQ multiplex PCR. The table has approximately 150,000 clones, roughly 76% seen once. The chain is built from TRBV6-5 and TRBJ1-5; D is perhaps TRBD1 (6 bases). This receptor was taken from a female donor in good health and CMV-seronegative. The sequenced sample was PBMCs. As DNA, the CDR3 is TGTGCCAGCAGACCATGGGGGGGCCAGCCCCAGCATTTT. This codes for CASRPWGGQPQHF.